The 14 T cell receptor beta chains below all came from one sample that was sequenced in a study of cytomegalovirus exposure and HLA in healthy donors. In the PCR, 60 Vbeta and 13 Jbeta primers were used. TCRdb's copy holds only in-frame clones and misses some; the assay was immunoSEQ multiplex PCR. The table lists around 150,000 clones, approximately 81% of them singletons. The sequenced material came from PBMCs. The receptor source for this set is a woman aged 25 to 45 in good health and CMV-seropositive.

Points on this clone: Within the sample, other DNA sequences also encode this same CDR3. The chain uses TRBV5-1 and TRBJ2-5, with D possibly being TRBD1 (5 bases). The CDR3 covers 14 residues. The germline CDR1 and CDR2 sequences are SGHRS and YFSETQ. Trimming pared 0 bases from V and 1 base from J, leaving 7 bases between. The CDR3, as DNA: TGCGCCAGCAGCTTGGCAGGGCCCCAAGAGACCCAGTACTTC. This translates into CASSLAGPQETQYF. Supplemented by reference TRBV5-1 and TRBJ2-5, the full variable domain reads KAGVTQTPRYLIKTRGQQVTLSCSPISGHRSVSWYQQTPGQGLQFLFEYFSETQRNKGNFPGRFSGRQFSNSRSEMNVSTLELGDSALYLCASSLAGPQETQYFGPGTRLLVL.

DNA for the CDR3: TGTGCCAGAAGCTTGGGGAGTCAGGGTCAAGCTAATAATGAAAAACTGTTTTTT. It is translated as CARSLGSQGQANNEKLFF. V is TRBV5-3 and J is TRBJ1-4; D is perhaps TRBD1 (5 bases). TRBV5-3 is classed as an ORF, of uncertain function. Trimming removed 0 bases from V and 4 bases from J, with 19 bases in between. The CDR3 covers 18 residues.

The chain recombines TRBV6-1 with TRBJ2-1, with 11 bases lining up with TRBD2. Germline V lookup: CDR1 MNHNS, CDR2 SASEGT. The CDR3 has 15 amino acids. The ends lost 4 bases at V and 4 bases at J; junction bases unmatched: 3. CDR3 DNA: TGTGCCAGCAGTGCCTTAGCGGGGGGGTACAATGAGCAGTTCTTC. Translation gives CASSALAGGYNEQFF.

The CDR3 sequence: CATSTRTYYEQYF. The CDR3 DNA reads as TGTGCCACCTCAACGAGGACTTACTACGAGCAGTACTTC. The V call is TRBV6-5, the J call TRBJ2-7, with TRBD2 as a possible D gene (5 bases). The V gene's germline CDR1 is MNHEY and CDR2 SVGAGI. This CDR3 contains 13 residues. The ends were cut back, 10 bases at V and 3 bases at J, with 16 bases in the middle.

J is TRBJ1-6 and V is TRBV7-2; a possible D gene is TRBD1 (6 bases). Germline values: CDR1 SGHTA, CDR2 FQGNSA. The V end lost 5 bases, the J end lost 6 bases, and 14 bases lay between the germline ends. The length of the CDR3 is 15 residues. Written as DNA, the CDR3 is TGTGCCAGCAGCCGTAGACAGGAGTTTAATTCACCCCTCCACTTT. Protein: CASSRRQEFNSPLHF.

This rearrangement joins TRBV6-6 to TRBJ1-5, with no clear D. The CDR3 has 12 amino acids. With 8 bases removed from V and 2 bases from J, the gap between germline ends came to 7 bases. Germline CDR1 is MNHNY and CDR2 is SVGAGI (reference sequence). CDR3 sequence: CASFEGNQPQHF. CDR3 in DNA: TGTGCCAGCTTCGAGGGCAATCAGCCCCAGCATTTT.

V is TRBV10-3 and J is TRBJ2-7; 7 bases align to TRBD2. The CDR3 totals 14 residues. The V gene end was trimmed by 11 bases and the J gene end by 5 bases; junction bases not matched to a gene: 15. CDR1 is ENHRY, CDR2 SYGVKD, per germline. The CDR3: CASTRGDRTNEQYF. CDR3 bases: TGTGCCTCAACCCGGGGGGACCGAACCAACGAGCAGTACTTC.

The rearrangement links TRBV19 to TRBJ2-7, with D perhaps TRBD1 (6 bases). Deletions cut 2 bases from V and 6 bases from J, with 11 bases between. Germline V gene data show CDR1 as LNHDA and CDR2 as SQIVND (reference sequence). The CDR3 runs 13 residues. The CDR3 DNA sequence: TGTGCCAGTAGTATAACAGGGTATGGCGAGCAGTACTTC. Translation: CASSITGYGEQYF.

Only one count was recorded for this clone. The J gene is TRBJ2-7, the V gene TRBV21-1; TRBD1, the D gene given by the table, was not confirmed from the DNA. TRBV21-1 is listed as a pseudogene. This CDR3 spans 20 amino acids. The CDR3 protein is CASSKESSPSGTGVIYEQYF. CDR3 nucleotides: TGTGCCAGCAGCAAAGAATCGTCGCCGTCCGGGACAGGGGTTATCTACGAGCAGTACTTC.

The chain recombines TRBV11-2 with TRBJ1-4; D gene ambiguous. V was trimmed by 4 bases and J by 10 bases, leaving 19 bases between them. The CDR3 covers 15 residues. Germline lookup yields CDR1 SGHAT and CDR2 FQNNGV. Here the CDR3 DNA reads TGTGCCAGCAGCTCTTCGGAACGGAGGGTGGCAAAACTGTTTTTT. It encodes CASSSSERRVAKLFF.

The rearrangement uses TRBV5-4 and TRBJ2-5; the match to TRBD2 covers 9 bases. V lost 4 bases, J lost 10 bases, and 11 bases stayed unmatched. Germline V CDR1 and CDR2: SGHNT, YYREEE (reference sequence). This CDR3 has 14 amino acids. The CDR3 spells CASSGAGGGFGQYF. The CDR3 region has the DNA TGTGCCAGCAGCGGTGCGGGGGGGGGCTTTGGCCAGTACTTC.

J is TRBJ2-7 and V is TRBV10-3; 16 bases fit TRBD2. The germline V gene encodes CDR1 ENHRY and CDR2 SYGVKD. The CDR3 totals 16 residues. The J segment lost 2 bases and the V segment lost 11 bases, leaving 9 bases of the junction unmatched. The CDR3: CASGTSGGAGTYEQYF. CDR3 sequence (DNA): TGTGCCTCCGGGACTAGCGGGGGGGCGGGGACCTACGAGCAGTACTTC.

This chain links TRBV27 with TRBJ1-3, with D hard to call. The V and J ends lost 6 bases and 0 bases respectively, with 6 bases between them. Looked up from germline, CDR1 is MNHEY and CDR2 is SMNVEV (reference sequence). The CDR3 is made up of 13 amino acids. CDR3 nucleotide sequence: TGTGCCAGCAGCCCCCTCTCTGGAAACACCATATATTTT. Translated, it gives CASSPLSGNTIYF.

This clone showed up just once. The V gene is TRBV28, the J gene TRBJ1-2, with a weak D call TRBD1 (6 bases). This CDR3 has 15 amino acids. Germline V gives CDR1 MDHEN, CDR2 SYDVKM. The V and J ends lost 6 bases and 4 bases respectively, with 18 bases between them. The CDR3 DNA is TGTGCCAGCAGCGCCCGGACAGAGGTCCTCTATGGCTACACCTTC. This sequence encodes CASSARTEVLYGYTF.